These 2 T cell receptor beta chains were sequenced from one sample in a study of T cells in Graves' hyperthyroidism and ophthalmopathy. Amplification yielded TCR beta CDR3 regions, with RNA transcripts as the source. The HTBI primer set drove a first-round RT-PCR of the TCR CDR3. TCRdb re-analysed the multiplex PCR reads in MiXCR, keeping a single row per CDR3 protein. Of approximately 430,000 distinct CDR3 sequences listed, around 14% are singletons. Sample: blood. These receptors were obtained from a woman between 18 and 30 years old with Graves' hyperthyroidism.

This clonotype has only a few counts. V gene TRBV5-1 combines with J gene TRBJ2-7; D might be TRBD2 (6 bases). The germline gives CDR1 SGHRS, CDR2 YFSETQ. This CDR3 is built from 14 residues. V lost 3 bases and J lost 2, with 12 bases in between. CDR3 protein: CASSSGTVAYEQYF. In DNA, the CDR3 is TGCGCCAGCAGCTCCGGGACTGTGGCCTACGAGCAGTACTTC.

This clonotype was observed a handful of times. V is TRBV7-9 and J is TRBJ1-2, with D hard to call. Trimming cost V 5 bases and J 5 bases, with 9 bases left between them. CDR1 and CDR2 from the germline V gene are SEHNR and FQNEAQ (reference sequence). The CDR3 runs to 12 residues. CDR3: CASSPMMYGYTF. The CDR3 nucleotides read TGTGCCAGCAGCCCAATGATGTATGGCTACACCTTC. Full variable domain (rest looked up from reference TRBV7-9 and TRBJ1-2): DTGVSQNPRHKITKRGQNVTFRCDPISEHNRLYWYRQTLGQGPEFLTYFQNEAQLEKSRLLSDRFSAERPKGSFSTLEIQRTEQGDSAMYLCASSPMMYGYTFGSGTRLTVV.